This T cell receptor (beta chain) derives from a study of cytomegalovirus exposure and HLA in healthy donors. On the study more broadly: Earlier findings included 117 million unique TCR beta sequences obtained from about 180 million T cells. The study's findings and limits: Indistinguishable V segments, including TRBV6-2 and TRBV6-3, were excluded. It was likely that a cluster of highly shared sequence variants was a sequencing artifact.

Worth noting for this clone: Antigen: not known.

Both 60 Vbeta primers and 13 Jbeta primers went into the PCR. The data were produced by immunoSEQ multiplex PCR, yet TCRdb's version contains in-frame clones alone and is incomplete. The sample contains over 90,000 clones, about 81% of which appear only once. Germline V lookup: CDR1 DFQATT, CDR2 SNEGSKA (reference sequence). The CDR3 has 11 residues. The rearrangement uses TRBV20-1 and TRBJ1-1; tentatively, D is TRBD1 (6 bases). The sample taken for sequencing was PBMCs. The clonotype originates from a man aged 35 to 55 in good health and CMV-seropositive. In DNA form, the CDR3 reads TGCAGGGGGGCGGGGAACACTGAAGCTTTCTTT. Protein product: CRGAGNTEAFF.